A selection of T cell receptor beta chains follows, all from one sample in a study of blood T cell repertoires in COVID-19. Produced via immunoSEQ multiplex PCR; TCRdb's table is partial and in-frame only. Here the sample spans about 200,000 clones, more than 80% being singletons. Sequenced: PBMCs or T cells enriched from blood (not recorded which). These receptors were obtained from a young man who had recovered from COVID-19. Both conserved end residues are part of each CDR3. A D gene is named only where the DNA matches it firmly. Not all rows give a size; the values are once, few, many and, for expanded clones, a class.

v_gene: TRBV19; abundance: .; d_gene: .; j_gene: TRBJ1-5; CDR3aa: CASSIWLFSGNQPQHF; CDR3nt: TGTGCCAGTAGTATTTGGCTATTCAGCGGCAATCAGCCCCAGCATTTT
v_gene: TRBV2; abundance: .; d_gene: TRBD1; j_gene: TRBJ1-6; CDR3aa: CASSMTGTRSPLHF; CDR3nt: TGTGCCAGCAGCATGACAGGGACGCGTTCACCCCTCCACTTT
v_gene: TRBV4-3; abundance: .; d_gene: .; j_gene: TRBJ1-2; CDR3aa: CASSQAGEGYTF; CDR3nt: TGCGCCAGCAGCCAAGCCGGGGAAGGCTACACCTTC
v_gene: TRBV21-1; abundance: .; d_gene: .; j_gene: TRBJ2-7; CDR3aa: CASSNLQAIYEQYF; CDR3nt: TGTGCCAGCAGCAACTTACAGGCTATCTACGAGCAGTACTTC
v_gene: TRBV13; abundance: .; d_gene: .; j_gene: TRBJ2-1; CDR3aa: CASSISGTGEQFF; CDR3nt: TGTGCCAGCAGCATCAGCGGTACCGGTGAGCAGTTCTTC
v_gene: TRBV2; abundance: once; d_gene: .; j_gene: TRBJ1-6; CDR3aa: CASLTSSYNSPLHF; CDR3nt: TGTGCCAGCCTCACGAGCTCCTATAATTCACCCCTCCACTTT
v_gene: TRBV7-2; abundance: .; d_gene: TRBD2; j_gene: TRBJ2-5; CDR3aa: CASSDGLAGVFVQETQYF; CDR3nt: TGTGCCAGCAGCGACGGACTAGCGGGGGTCTTCGTTCAAGAGACCCAGTACTTC
v_gene: TRBV3-1/TRBV3-2; abundance: .; d_gene: TRBD1; j_gene: TRBJ1-4; CDR3aa: CASSLKGAGTNEKLFF; CDR3nt: TGTGCCAGCAGTCTTAAGGGGGCAGGGACTAATGAAAAACTGTTTTTT
v_gene: TRBV3-1/TRBV3-2; abundance: .; d_gene: .; j_gene: TRBJ2-5; CDR3aa: CASSRAPQETQYF; CDR3nt: TGTGCCAGCAGCCGGGCCCCACAAGAGACCCAGTACTTC
v_gene: TRBV6-5; abundance: .; d_gene: .; j_gene: TRBJ1-4; CDR3aa: CASRKTGIRDEKLFF; CDR3nt: TGTGCCAGCAGGAAAACAGGGATTCGGGATGAAAAACTGTTTTTT
v_gene: TRBV29-1; abundance: once; d_gene: TRBD1; j_gene: TRBJ2-3; CDR3aa: CSVFEQGMKVADTQYF; CDR3nt: TGCAGCGTTTTCGAACAGGGGATGAAGGTCGCAGATACGCAGTATTTT
v_gene: TRBV4-2; abundance: .; d_gene: TRBD2; j_gene: TRBJ2-3; CDR3aa: CASSQVRWRGSTDTQYF; CDR3nt: TGTGCCAGCAGCCAAGTACGTTGGCGGGGGAGCACAGATACGCAGTATTTT
v_gene: TRBV2; abundance: .; d_gene: TRBD1; j_gene: TRBJ2-1; CDR3aa: CASSEEGTGIDEQFF; CDR3nt: TGTGCCAGCAGTGAAGAAGGGACAGGGATCGATGAGCAGTTCTTC
v_gene: TRBV3-1/TRBV3-2; abundance: .; d_gene: TRBD2; j_gene: TRBJ2-2; CDR3aa: CASSPRTSGNTGELFF; CDR3nt: TGTGCCAGCAGCCCCCGGACTAGCGGGAACACCGGGGAGCTGTTTTTT
v_gene: TRBV10-1; abundance: .; d_gene: .; j_gene: TRBJ1-6; CDR3aa: CASSATESSPLHF; CDR3nt: TGCGCCAGCAGTGCAACAGAGAGTTCACCCCTCCACTTT
v_gene: TRBV3-1/TRBV3-2; abundance: .; d_gene: .; j_gene: TRBJ2-1; CDR3aa: CASSQRGEQFF; CDR3nt: TGTGCCAGCAGCCAGCGGGGCGAGCAGTTCTTC
v_gene: TRBV27; abundance: .; d_gene: .; j_gene: TRBJ2-5; CDR3aa: CASTPSGGPNQETQYF; CDR3nt: TGTGCCAGCACCCCGAGTGGGGGCCCGAACCAAGAGACCCAGTACTTC
v_gene: TRBV2; abundance: .; d_gene: .; j_gene: TRBJ2-2; CDR3aa: CASSELVNTGELFF; CDR3nt: TGTGCCAGCAGTGAACTAGTGAACACCGGGGAGCTGTTTTTT
v_gene: TRBV9; abundance: .; d_gene: TRBD1; j_gene: TRBJ1-4; CDR3aa: CASSGDRGLGPFGEKLFF; CDR3nt: TGTGCCAGCAGCGGGGACAGGGGGCTGGGGCCCTTTGGTGAAAAACTGTTTTTT
v_gene: TRBV27; abundance: .; d_gene: .; j_gene: TRBJ2-7; CDR3aa: CASPKLALTITYEQYF; CDR3nt: TGTGCCAGTCCGAAGCTCGCCCTCACCATCACCTACGAGCAGTACTTC
v_gene: TRBV19; abundance: .; d_gene: TRBD1; j_gene: TRBJ2-4; CDR3aa: CASSAGTGVAKNIQYF; CDR3nt: TGTGCCAGTAGTGCCGGGACAGGGGTGGCCAAAAACATTCAGTACTTC
v_gene: TRBV10-2; abundance: once; d_gene: TRBD1; j_gene: TRBJ1-5; CDR3aa: CASRDRGRGQPQHF; CDR3nt: TGCGCCAGCAGAGACAGGGGGAGAGGGCAGCCCCAGCATTTT
v_gene: TRBV25-1; abundance: once; d_gene: TRBD1; j_gene: TRBJ1-2; CDR3aa: CASSRDSNYGYTF; CDR3nt: TGTGCCAGCAGCCGGGACAGTAACTATGGCTACACCTTC
v_gene: TRBV29-1; abundance: once; d_gene: TRBD2; j_gene: TRBJ2-7; CDR3aa: CSVKLGSSGEAYEQYF; CDR3nt: TGCAGCGTCAAACTTGGGTCTAGCGGTGAAGCCTACGAGCAGTACTTC
v_gene: TRBV4-2; abundance: .; d_gene: .; j_gene: TRBJ1-6; CDR3aa: CASSQGGYSYNSPLHF; CDR3nt: TGTGCCAGCAGCCAGGGGGGTTACTCCTATAATTCACCCCTCCACTTT
v_gene: TRBV19; abundance: .; d_gene: TRBD1; j_gene: TRBJ2-2; CDR3aa: CASSIGTGITGELFF; CDR3nt: TGTGCCAGTAGTATAGGGACAGGGATCACCGGGGAGCTGTTTTTT
v_gene: TRBV7-9; abundance: .; d_gene: .; j_gene: TRBJ1-4; CDR3aa: CASSPGQFNEKLFF; CDR3nt: TGTGCCAGCAGCCCCGGACAGTTTAATGAAAAACTGTTTTTT
v_gene: TRBV2; abundance: once; d_gene: .; j_gene: TRBJ1-6; CDR3aa: CASSVRSLHF; CDR3nt: TGTGCCAGCAGTGTCAGGTCTCTCCACTTT
v_gene: TRBV19; abundance: .; d_gene: .; j_gene: TRBJ1-1; CDR3aa: CASSITPVGSEAFF; CDR3nt: TGTGCCAGTAGTATAACTCCGGTGGGCAGTGAAGCTTTCTTT
v_gene: TRBV30; abundance: .; d_gene: .; j_gene: TRBJ2-7; CDR3aa: CAWSLLTGSYEQYF; CDR3nt: TGTGCCTGGAGTCTTCTGACAGGTTCCTACGAGCAGTACTTC
v_gene: TRBV7-2; abundance: few; d_gene: .; j_gene: TRBJ1-6; CDR3aa: CASSWGTYNSPLHF; CDR3nt: TGTGCCAGCAGCTGGGGGACATATAATTCACCCCTCCACTTT
v_gene: TRBV19; abundance: .; d_gene: .; j_gene: TRBJ2-7; CDR3aa: CASSTGYYEQYF; CDR3nt: TGTGCCAGTAGTACAGGGTATTACGAGCAGTACTTC
v_gene: TRBV14; abundance: .; d_gene: .; j_gene: TRBJ2-1; CDR3aa: CASSNQGDRDEQFF; CDR3nt: TGTGCCAGCAGCAACCAGGGTGACCGGGATGAGCAGTTCTTC
v_gene: TRBV13; abundance: .; d_gene: TRBD1; j_gene: TRBJ2-7; CDR3aa: CASMKPGQGYEQYF; CDR3nt: TGTGCCAGCATGAAACCGGGACAGGGCTACGAGCAGTACTTC
v_gene: TRBV28; abundance: .; d_gene: .; j_gene: TRBJ2-4; CDR3aa: CASTKSRVRQNIQYF; CDR3nt: TGTGCCAGCACCAAGTCGAGGGTCAGACAAAACATTCAGTACTTC
v_gene: TRBV27; abundance: once; d_gene: .; j_gene: TRBJ1-6; CDR3aa: CASSSRQVDNSPLHF; CDR3nt: TGTGCCAGCAGTTCACGACAGGTTGATAATTCACCCCTCCACTTT
v_gene: TRBV19; abundance: .; d_gene: TRBD1; j_gene: TRBJ1-2; CDR3aa: CASSIEGQAGYTF; CDR3nt: TGTGCCAGTAGTATAGAGGGACAGGCCGGCTACACCTTC
v_gene: TRBV19; abundance: .; d_gene: .; j_gene: TRBJ1-2; CDR3aa: CASSNSITDSAIGGYTF; CDR3nt: TGTGCCAGTTCTAATTCCATCACGGACAGTGCGATTGGTGGCTACACCTTC
v_gene: TRBV2; abundance: .; d_gene: .; j_gene: TRBJ1-3; CDR3aa: CASRDEQGYSGNTIYF; CDR3nt: TGTGCCAGCAGAGATGAACAGGGTTACTCTGGAAACACCATATATTTT
v_gene: TRBV24-1; abundance: .; d_gene: .; j_gene: TRBJ1-5; CDR3aa: CATSATGFQPQHF; CDR3nt: TGTGCCACCAGTGCTACAGGGTTCCAGCCCCAGCATTTT
v_gene: TRBV4-1; abundance: once; d_gene: TRBD2; j_gene: TRBJ2-7; CDR3aa: CASSHQLAGGSYEQYF; CDR3nt: TGCGCCAGCAGCCATCAATTAGCGGGGGGTTCCTACGAGCAGTACTTC
v_gene: TRBV28; abundance: .; d_gene: .; j_gene: TRBJ2-7; CDR3aa: CASSLLGSGLTSYEQYF; CDR3nt: TGTGCCAGCAGTTTATTGGGTAGCGGTCTCACCTCCTACGAGCAGTACTTC
v_gene: TRBV10-1; abundance: .; d_gene: .; j_gene: TRBJ1-4; CDR3aa: CASSTGLSGEKLFF; CDR3nt: TGCGCCAGCAGTACGGGACTTTCAGGTGAAAAACTGTTTTTT
v_gene: TRBV5-3; abundance: .; d_gene: .; j_gene: TRBJ2-2; CDR3aa: CARSLPPGAENTGELFF; CDR3nt: TGTGCCAGAAGCTTGCCCCCAGGGGCGGAGAACACCGGGGAGCTGTTTTTT
v_gene: TRBV19; abundance: .; d_gene: TRBD2; j_gene: TRBJ2-3; CDR3aa: CASSIGGGTTDTQYF; CDR3nt: TGTGCCAGTAGTATTGGCGGGGGGACCACAGATACGCAGTATTTT
v_gene: TRBV5-1; abundance: .; d_gene: TRBD1; j_gene: TRBJ1-2; CDR3aa: CASSLGGQGAGYTF; CDR3nt: TGCGCCAGCAGCTTGGGAGGACAGGGGGCGGGCTACACCTTC
v_gene: TRBV15; abundance: .; d_gene: .; j_gene: TRBJ1-2; CDR3aa: CATSRVKTVATGGYTF; CDR3nt: TGTGCCACCAGCAGAGTAAAAACCGTTGCTACGGGTGGCTACACCTTC
v_gene: TRBV19; abundance: once; d_gene: .; j_gene: TRBJ2-7; CDR3aa: CASSPGTYEQYF; CDR3nt: TGTGCCAGTAGTCCAGGGACCTACGAGCAGTACTTC
v_gene: TRBV3-1/TRBV3-2; abundance: .; d_gene: TRBD2; j_gene: TRBJ2-1; CDR3aa: CASSSTEWTSGSNEQFF; CDR3nt: TGTGCCAGCAGTTCGACTGAATGGACTAGCGGGAGTAATGAGCAGTTCTTC
v_gene: TRBV11-2; abundance: .; d_gene: .; j_gene: TRBJ1-2; CDR3aa: CASSLNRVGYTF; CDR3nt: TGTGCCAGCAGCCTAAACAGGGTTGGCTACACCTTC
v_gene: TRBV6-2/TRBV6-3; abundance: .; d_gene: TRBD2; j_gene: TRBJ2-7; CDR3aa: CASSYAGTTYEQYF; CDR3nt: TGTGCCAGCAGTTACGCAGGGACTACGTACGAGCAGTACTTC
v_gene: TRBV30; abundance: once; d_gene: TRBD1; j_gene: TRBJ1-1; CDR3aa: CAWTLTGGTEAFF; CDR3nt: TGTGCCTGGACCCTGACAGGGGGCACTGAAGCTTTCTTT
v_gene: TRBV4-3; abundance: .; d_gene: TRBD2; j_gene: TRBJ2-1; CDR3aa: CASSQPSGAYNEQFF; CDR3nt: TGCGCCAGCAGCCAACCTAGCGGGGCATACAATGAGCAGTTCTTC
v_gene: TRBV19; abundance: .; d_gene: TRBD1; j_gene: TRBJ1-3; CDR3aa: CASSPGRDRVTGNTIYF; CDR3nt: TGTGCCAGTAGTCCCGGGCGGGACAGGGTGACTGGAAACACCATATATTTT
v_gene: TRBV10-3; abundance: once; d_gene: TRBD2; j_gene: TRBJ2-1; CDR3aa: CAISSEQPGLAGAKFF; CDR3nt: TGTGCCATCAGTTCGGAGCAGCCGGGACTAGCGGGGGCTAAGTTCTTC